This TCR beta chain was identified in a study of CD8 T cells in ankylosing spondylitis. Whole-study results and caveats: Blood of patients with ankylosing spondylitis appeared to be characterized by a TCR beta motif of about 8 highly homologous variants.

The V segment lost 3 bases and the J segment 6 bases; nucleotides outside the gene matches: 10. Looked up from germline, CDR1 is DFQATT and CDR2 is SNEGSKA (reference sequence). The length of the CDR3 is 15 residues. TCRdb reprocessed the 5' RACE reads with MiXCR, giving one entry per CDR3 protein. The sample has about 540,000 distinct CDR3 sequences, about 12% seen once. On this clonotype: Its cognate antigen is unknown.

This receptor was obtained from a male donor with ankylosing spondylitis. This chain uses TRBV20-1 with TRBJ1-5; 8 nucleotides align to TRBD1. The sequencing sample was made of blood, either unsorted or a sorted T cell fraction (not recorded which). The CDR3 is CSASSPDRESQPQHF. The DNA of the CDR3 is TGCAGTGCTAGCTCCCCGGACAGGGAATCTCAGCCCCAGCATTTT.